These T cell receptor beta chains were read from a single sample in a study of T cell responses to AZD1222 COVID-19 vaccine. Assay: immunoSEQ multiplex PCR; the TCRdb copy retains only in-frame clones and omits some. The sample holds around 150,000 clones, more than 85% seen once. The input for sequencing was peripheral blood, taken 28 days after the second AZD1222 dose. The receptors come from an adult who received the AZD1222 COVID-19 vaccine. The CDR3 runs from the conserved cysteine through the conserved F or W.

TRBJ2-1	TRBV27	CASSSPSGRSSHEQFF
TRBJ1-3	TRBV28	CASSLWTGPSGNTIYF
TRBJ1-1	TRBV7-9	CASTLGEAFF
TRBJ2-7	TRBV5-1	CASSPGSGQGPYEQYF
TRBJ1-4	TRBV7-3	CASSRGPNEKLFF
TRBJ1-1	TRBV12-5	CASGLVGDTEAFF
TRBJ2-7	TRBV27	CASSFDSGDLYEQYF
TRBJ1-1	TRBV5-1	CASSLEVGRWTEAFF
TRBJ2-7	TRBV7-2	CASSLASGNEQYF
TRBJ2-7	TRBV3-1/TRBV3-2	CASSRGRGYEQYF
TRBJ2-3	TRBV3-1/TRBV3-2	CASSRTTLSGRDTQYF
TRBJ2-3	TRBV28	CASSSSVGLTDTQYF
TRBJ1-3	TRBV21-1	CASTAESSGNTIYF
TRBJ2-7	TRBV27	CASRGRSYEQYF
TRBJ2-2	TRBV30	CAWSHRGELFF
TRBJ1-2	TRBV5-6	CASSLGPGANYGYTF
TRBJ2-3	TRBV10-1	CASTLAGADTQYF
TRBJ1-1	TRBV30	CAWSQGAMNTEAFF
TRBJ1-6	TRBV9	CASSVDPRQDSPLHF
TRBJ1-5	TRBV3-1/TRBV3-2	CASSPRGGRNQPQHF
TRBJ1-2	TRBV2	CASDGWAPTNYGYTF
TRBJ1-4	TRBV30	CAWMTGGGAGKLFF
TRBJ2-4	TRBV7-2	CASSPRWGEDIQYF
TRBJ1-2	TRBV3-1/TRBV3-2	CASSRDGTDVSFYGYTF
TRBJ2-7	TRBV5-1	CASSLGFYEQYF
TRBJ2-1	TRBV10-3	CAISERLAGGIDEQFF
TRBJ2-3	TRBV28	CASSFPRFRPTLGLDTQYF
TRBJ1-6	TRBV7-9	CASSSQEFHSPLHF
TRBJ1-1	TRBV5-1	CASSLEGGRFDRHTEAFF
TRBJ1-2	TRBV28	CASSLKGTGLLNYGYTF
TRBJ2-7	TRBV11-2	CASSLDSGQGVPYEQYF
TRBJ1-2	TRBV7-2	CASSHPERFGYGYTF
TRBJ2-1	TRBV10-3	CAISDSVEAYNEQFF
TRBJ1-1	TRBV18	CASSPRQGNTEAFF
TRBJ1-2	TRBV28	CASSLDAGGHGYTF
TRBJ1-3	TRBV30	CASSSGTATYSGNTIYF
TRBJ2-7	TRBV28	CASSLTRASYEQYF
TRBJ2-7	TRBV11-2	CASSLSDEQYF
TRBJ2-7	TRBV27	CASSRDRGRNYEQYF
TRBJ1-3	TRBV7-6	CASSLGQPYSGNTIYF
TRBJ1-1	TRBV11-3	CASSRKAGREAFF
TRBJ2-7	TRBV6-5	CASSYSSGTAYEQYF
TRBJ2-2	TRBV19	CASSIGANTGELFF
TRBJ1-2	TRBV13	CASSPSLTGPHLGYGYTF
TRBJ1-4	TRBV9	CASSVDWDLATNEKLFF
TRBJ1-5	TRBV11-2	CASSLGHYQPQHF
TRBJ1-1	TRBV11-2	CASSSTVNTEAFF
TRBJ1-5	TRBV6-5	CASSPRQSNQPQHF
TRBJ1-6	TRBV3-1/TRBV3-2	CASSQPLGIYSPLHF
TRBJ1-1	TRBV5-4	CASSLGQSTEAFF
TRBJ1-2	TRBV9	CASSVAGYGYTF
TRBJ1-5	TRBV21-1	CASSCGPQDNSNQPQHF
TRBJ2-3	TRBV27	CASSLPGYGTSGRSTDTQYF
TRBJ1-2	TRBV2	CASRTGTGAGYGYTF
TRBJ2-7	TRBV27	CASSRGQTYEQYF
TRBJ1-1	TRBV7-9	CASSLVIRGNTEAFF
TRBJ2-7	TRBV7-2	CASSLGASAYEQYF
TRBJ2-1	TRBV10-3	CAISDPESSNNEQFF
TRBJ1-5	TRBV19	CASVGTGRQPQHF
TRBJ1-5	TRBV27	CASSLLGQGNQPQHF